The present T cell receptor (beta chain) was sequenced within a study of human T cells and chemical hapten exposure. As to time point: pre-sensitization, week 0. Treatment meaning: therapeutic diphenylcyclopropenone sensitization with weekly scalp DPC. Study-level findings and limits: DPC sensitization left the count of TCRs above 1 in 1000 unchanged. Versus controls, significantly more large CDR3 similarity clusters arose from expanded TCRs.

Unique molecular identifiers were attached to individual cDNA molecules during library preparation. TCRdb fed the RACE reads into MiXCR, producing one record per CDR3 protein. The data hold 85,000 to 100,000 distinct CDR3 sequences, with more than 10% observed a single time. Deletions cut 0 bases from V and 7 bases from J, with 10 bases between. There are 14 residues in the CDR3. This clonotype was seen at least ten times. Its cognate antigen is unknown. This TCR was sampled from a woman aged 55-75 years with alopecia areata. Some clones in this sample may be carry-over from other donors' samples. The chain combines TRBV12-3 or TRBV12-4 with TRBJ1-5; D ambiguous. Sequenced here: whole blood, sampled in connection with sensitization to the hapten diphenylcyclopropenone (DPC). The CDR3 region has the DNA TGTGCCAGCAGTTTAGCAGGGAAGAGCCAGCCCCAGCATTTT. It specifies CASSLAGKSQPQHF.